Listed here is a single T cell receptor beta chain. This entry belongs to a study of blood T cell repertoires in COVID-19. Study-level information: The United States, Italy and Spain supplied acute and convalescent COVID-19 samples. Sample material is recorded as cDNA or gDNA derived from T cells, B-cell-depleted T cells, or PBMCs.

The ends lost 4 bases at V and 10 bases at J; junction bases unmatched: 3. The CDR3 contains 12 residues. Germline-derived CDR1 and CDR2 are SNHLY and FYNNEI. Study processing details: Estimation of nucleated cell counts relied on the amplification of reference gene primers. This table comes from immunoSEQ multiplex PCR, and its TCRdb copy is limited to in-frame clones, with some not included. That table is the source of V, J and clone size, and D and trimming were worked out from the DNA. The sample records more than 45,000 clones, about 88% being singletons. This TCR derives from a human donor with active COVID-19. The donor label of this sample is uncertain. Input material: peripheral blood. The chain carries TRBV2 and TRBJ1-5; 8 positions match TRBD1. The CDR3 DNA reads as TGTGCCAGCAGTGGGGGGACAGGCCCCCAGCATTTT. As protein: CASSGGTGPQHF.